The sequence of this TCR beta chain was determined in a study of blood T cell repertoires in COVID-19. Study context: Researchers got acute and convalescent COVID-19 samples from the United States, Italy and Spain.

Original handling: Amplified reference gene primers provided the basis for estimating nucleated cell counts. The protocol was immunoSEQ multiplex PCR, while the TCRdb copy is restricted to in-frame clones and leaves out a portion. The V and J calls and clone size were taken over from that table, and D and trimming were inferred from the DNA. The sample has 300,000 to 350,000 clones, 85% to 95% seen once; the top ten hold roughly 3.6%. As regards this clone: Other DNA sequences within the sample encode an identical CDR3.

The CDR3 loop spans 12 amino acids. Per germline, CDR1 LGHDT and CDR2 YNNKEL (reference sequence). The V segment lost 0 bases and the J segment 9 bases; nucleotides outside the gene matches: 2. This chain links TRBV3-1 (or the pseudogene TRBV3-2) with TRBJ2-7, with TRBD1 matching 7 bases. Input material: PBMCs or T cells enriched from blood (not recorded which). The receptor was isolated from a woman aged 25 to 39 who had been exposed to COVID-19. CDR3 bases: TGTGCCAGCAGCCAAGACAGGGGGAGGCAGTACTTC. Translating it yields CASSQDRGRQYF.